This T cell receptor beta chain was sequenced in a study of blood T cell repertoires in COVID-19. Study summary: The samples span acute and convalescent COVID-19 from the United States, Italy and Spain. Sources were T cells, B-cell-depleted T cells, or PBMCs; the material itself was cDNA or gDNA.

CDR3 length equals 15 residues. CDR1 LGHNA and CDR2 YNFKEQ come from the germline V gene. V lost 0 bases, J lost 5 bases, and 5 bases stayed unmatched. Authors' processing steps: The authors estimated nucleated cell counts from reference gene primer amplification. The assay was immunoSEQ multiplex PCR, and TCRdb's table has in-frame clones only and misses some. V, J and clone size are those of that table, while D and trimming were read from the DNA. The profile shows tens of thousands of clones, roughly 80% of them singletons. This clonotype originated in a man older than 75 with acute or convalescent COVID-19. The chain is built from TRBV4-2 and TRBJ2-3; TRBD2 matches 7 bases. The sample was peripheral blood. The CDR3 loop is CASSQDWSGEDTQYF. CDR3 nucleotides: TGTGCCAGCAGCCAAGACTGGAGCGGGGAAGATACGCAGTATTTT.